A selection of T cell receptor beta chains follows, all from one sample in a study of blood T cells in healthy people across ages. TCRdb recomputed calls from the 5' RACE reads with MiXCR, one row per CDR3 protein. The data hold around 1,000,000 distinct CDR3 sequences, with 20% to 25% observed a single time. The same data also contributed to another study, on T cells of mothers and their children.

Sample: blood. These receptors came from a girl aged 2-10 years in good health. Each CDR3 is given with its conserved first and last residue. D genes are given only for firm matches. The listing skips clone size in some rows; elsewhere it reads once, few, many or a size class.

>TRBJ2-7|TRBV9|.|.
TGTGCCAGCAGCACCAGCCTTGGGCAGGGAAGGGACGAGCAGTACTTC
CASSTSLGQGRDEQYF
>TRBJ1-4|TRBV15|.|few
TGTGCCACCAGCAGAGATCGTCCAGGAGGGGTTACTGAAAAACTGTTTTTT
CATSRDRPGGVTEKLFF
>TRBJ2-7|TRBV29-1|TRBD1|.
TGCAGCGTTGAAGATCCTCTCGGGACAGGCGGTGGCGAGCAGTACTTC
CSVEDPLGTGGGEQYF
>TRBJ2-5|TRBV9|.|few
TGTGCCAGCAGCGTAGATCCGGGAGTGGAGACCCAGTACTTC
CASSVDPGVETQYF
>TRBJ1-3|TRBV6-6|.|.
TGTGTCAGCAGTTTATCGGGACTTGGAAACACCATATATTTT
CVSSLSGLGNTIYF
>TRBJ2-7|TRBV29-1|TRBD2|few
TGCAGCGTTGAATGGGGGACTAGCGGGAGTGCCTACGAGCAGTACTTC
CSVEWGTSGSAYEQYF
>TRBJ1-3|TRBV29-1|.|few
TGCAGCGTTACAGACATAGGAGGAAACACCATATATTTT
CSVTDIGGNTIYF
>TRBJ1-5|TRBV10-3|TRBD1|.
TGTGCCATCGCAGGGGGCGAGGGTCAGCCCCAGCATTTT
CAIAGGEGQPQHF
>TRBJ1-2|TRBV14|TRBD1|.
TGTGCCAGCAGCTGGGGACAGGGGGATGGCTACACCTTC
CASSWGQGDGYTF
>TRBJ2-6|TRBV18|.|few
TGTGCCAGCTCACCATCCCCCCCTGGGGCCAACGTCCTGACTTTC
CASSPSPPGANVLTF
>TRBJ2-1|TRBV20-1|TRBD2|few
TGCAGTGCTAGAGATCTCATGCGGGAGAGAAAACAGTTCTTC
CSARDLMRERKQFF
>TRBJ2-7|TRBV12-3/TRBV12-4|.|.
TGTGCCAGCAGTTTTAACGGCCAGGGCGAGCAGTACTTC
CASSFNGQGEQYF
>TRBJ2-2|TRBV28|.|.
TGCGCCAGCAGTCCGGGCCCCTTCACCGGGGAGCTGGTTTTT
CASSPGPFTGELVF
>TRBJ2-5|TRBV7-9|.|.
TGTGCCAGCAGCCGGCGGACAGAAGAGACCCAGTACTTC
CASSRRTEETQYF
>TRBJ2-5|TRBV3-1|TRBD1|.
TGTGCCAGCAGCCAAGTCATGGGACAGAAAGAGACCCAGTACTTC
CASSQVMGQKETQYF
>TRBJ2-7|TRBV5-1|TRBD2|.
TGCGCCAGCAGCTCGGGACTAGCCTTCGACGAGCAGTACTTC
CASSSGLAFDEQYF
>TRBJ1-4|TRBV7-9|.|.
TGTGCCAGCCACACCATAGACCTTAGGGAAAAACTGTTTTTT
CASHTIDLREKLFF
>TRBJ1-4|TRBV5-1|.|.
TGCGCCAGCATGACTACAGGGACAACTAATGAAAAACTGTTTTTT
CASMTTGTTNEKLFF
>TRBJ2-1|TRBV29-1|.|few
TGCAGCGTTAAGACTCTAACGGGGCAGGGTGAACTGCAGTTCTTC
CSVKTLTGQGELQFF
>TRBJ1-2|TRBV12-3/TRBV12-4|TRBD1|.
TGTGCCAGCAGAACCGGGACAGGGAGGGGCTACACCTTC
CASRTGTGRGYTF
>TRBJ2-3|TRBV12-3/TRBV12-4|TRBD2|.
TGTGCCAGCAGTCCGGGACTAGCGGCAGATATGGAGTATTTT
CASSPGLAADMEYF
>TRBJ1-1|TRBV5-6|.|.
TGTGCCAGCAGCTTCCTCTCGCAGGGATTTAGCACTGAAGCTTTCTTT
CASSFLSQGFSTEAFF
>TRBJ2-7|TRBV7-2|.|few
TGTGCCAGCAGCCCGAACCTTCCCTACGAGCAGTACTTC
CASSPNLPYEQYF
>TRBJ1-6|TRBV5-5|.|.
TGTGCCAGCAGCTTTGGGCGACAGACTAATTCACCCCTCCACTTT
CASSFGRQTNSPLHF
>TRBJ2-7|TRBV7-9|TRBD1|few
TGTGCCAGCGGCTCCGGGACAGTCTTCTCCTACGAGCAGTACTTC
CASGSGTVFSYEQYF
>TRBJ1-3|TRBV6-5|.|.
TGTGCCAGCAGTTACTCTCCGACTGGAAACACCATATATTTT
CASSYSPTGNTIYF
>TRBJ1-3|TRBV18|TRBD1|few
TGTGCCAGCTCATCACAAGGACAGGGTGGAAACACCATATATTTT
CASSSQGQGGNTIYF
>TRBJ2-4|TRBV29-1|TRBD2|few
TGCAGCGTTGGGACTAGCGGACTAGCCAAAAACATTCAGTACTTC
CSVGTSGLAKNIQYF
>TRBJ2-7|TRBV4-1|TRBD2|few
TGCGCCAGCACCCCCGAGGGTAGCGGGAGTGGGCAGTACTTC
CASTPEGSGSGQYF
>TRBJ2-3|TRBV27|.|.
TGTGCCAGCAGTTGGGGGACTAGCACAGATACGCAGTATTTT
CASSWGTSTDTQYF
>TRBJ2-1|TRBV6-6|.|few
TGTGCCAGCAGTAGTCCCAGCAATGGAGATGAGCAGTTCTTC
CASSSPSNGDEQFF
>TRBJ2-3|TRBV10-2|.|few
TGCGCCAGCAGCTCGGGACTGCTCACAGATACGCAGTATTTT
CASSSGLLTDTQYF
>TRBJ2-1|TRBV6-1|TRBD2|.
TGTGCCAGCAGTGAAGCTGTGCTAGCGGGGATTCACAATGAGCAGTTCTTC
CASSEAVLAGIHNEQFF
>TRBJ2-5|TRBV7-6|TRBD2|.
TGTGCCAGCAGCTTAGTCTTAGCGGGGACGTACCAAGAGACCCAGTACTTC
CASSLVLAGTYQETQYF
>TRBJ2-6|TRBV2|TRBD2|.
TGTGCCAGCTGGGGGAGGGTGGCTGGGGCCAACGTCCTGACTTTC
CASWGRVAGANVLTF
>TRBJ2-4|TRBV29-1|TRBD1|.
TGCAGCGTGGAGGACAGGGGAGGGGACATTCAGTACTTC
CSVEDRGGDIQYF
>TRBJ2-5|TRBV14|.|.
TGTGCCAGCAGCCGGACCCAAGGGGTCCTCCAAGAGACCCAGTACTTC
CASSRTQGVLQETQYF
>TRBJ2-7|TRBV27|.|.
TGTGCCAGCAGTCTTTCCTACGGGGGGCGGGGTCAGCAGTACTTC
CASSLSYGGRGQQYF
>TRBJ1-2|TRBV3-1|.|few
TGTGCCAGCAGTCACAGACAGACCGGCTTCTATGGCTACACCTTC
CASSHRQTGFYGYTF
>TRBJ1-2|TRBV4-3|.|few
TGCGCCAGCAGCCAAGACGGGGATGGCTACACCTTC
CASSQDGDGYTF
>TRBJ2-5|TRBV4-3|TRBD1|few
TGCGCCAGCAGCCAAGACGACAGGGGTCAAGAGACCCAGTACTTC
CASSQDDRGQETQYF
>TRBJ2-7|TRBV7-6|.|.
TGTGCCAGCAGCTTTGGACCAAGTGGGTACGAGCAGTACTTC
CASSFGPSGYEQYF
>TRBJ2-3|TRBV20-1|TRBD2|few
TGCAGTGCTAGGGAAAATGGGGGGGGTGCAGATACGCAGTATTTT
CSARENGGGADTQYF
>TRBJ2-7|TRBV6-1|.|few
TGTGCCAGCAGTGAACAACCCCCGGACTACGAGCAGTACTTC
CASSEQPPDYEQYF
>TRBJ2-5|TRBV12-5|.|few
TGTGCTAGTGGCTTCGGGGACTACCAAGAGACCCAGTACTTC
CASGFGDYQETQYF
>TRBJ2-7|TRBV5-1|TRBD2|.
TGCGCCAGCAGCTTCAGTAGCGGGGAGTACTCCTACGAGCAGTACTTC
CASSFSSGEYSYEQYF
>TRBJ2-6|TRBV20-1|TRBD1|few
TGCAGTGCCGCGAGTACAGGGGAAAATAGGGCTGGGGCCAACGTCCTGACTTTC
CSAASTGENRAGANVLTF
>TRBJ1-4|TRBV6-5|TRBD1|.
TGTGCCAGCAGTCCCGCGACAGGGCTTTCCGAAAAACTGTTTTTT
CASSPATGLSEKLFF
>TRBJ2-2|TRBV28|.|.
TGTGCCAGCTCTTTAGCCGGGACCGAGAACACCGGGGAGCTGTTTTTT
CASSLAGTENTGELFF
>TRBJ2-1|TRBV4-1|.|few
TGCGCCAGCAGCCAAAATCCACCGGGGAACCCACTCAATGAGCAGTTCTTC
CASSQNPPGNPLNEQFF
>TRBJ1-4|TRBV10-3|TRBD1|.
TGTGCCATCAGTGAGTCGGGACAGGCCGATGAAAAACTGTTTTTT
CAISESGQADEKLFF
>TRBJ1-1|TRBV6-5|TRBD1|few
TGTGCCAGCAGTTACTCTGACTGGGACAGAGTTCTTCCTAACGCTGAAGCTTTCTTT
CASSYSDWDRVLPNAEAFF
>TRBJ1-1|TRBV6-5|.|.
TGTGCCAGCGAGGACCGTACCAGCGGTGACACTGAAGCTTTCTTT
CASEDRTSGDTEAFF
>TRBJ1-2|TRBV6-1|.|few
TGTGCCAGCGGCCTCATGATAGGGATAAACTATGGCTACACCTTC
CASGLMIGINYGYTF